Listed here are 15 T cell receptor beta chains from one sample, sequenced in a study of OX40 agonist ivuxolimab in advanced cancers. The assay was immunoSEQ multiplex PCR, and TCRdb's table has in-frame clones only and misses some. This table has around 100,000 clones, just under 90% appearing once. The source was CD4+ or CD8+ T cells sorted from blood, collected in a trial of the OX40 agonist ivuxolimab. These receptors were taken from an adult with an advanced solid tumor such as melanoma, head and neck, liver or kidney cancer.

This chain links TRBV7-2 with TRBJ2-1, with TRBD1 matching over 9 bases. The CDR3 contains 15 residues. The V gene end was trimmed by 1 base and the J gene end by 7 bases; junction bases not matched to a gene: 5. The V gene's germline CDR1 is SGHTA and CDR2 FQGNSA. CDR3 region: CASSLGQGVSNEQFF. The CDR3 DNA is TGTGCCAGCAGCTTAGGACAGGGGGTTAGTAATGAGCAGTTCTTC.

This chain joins TRBV7-3 and TRBJ1-2; 7 bases are a match to TRBD1. Germline V gene lookup returns CDR1 SGHTA and CDR2 FQGTGA. J was trimmed by 5 bases and V by 5 bases; bases with no gene match: 8. The CDR3 consists of 14 residues. The DNA of the CDR3 is TGTGCCAGCAGCGAAGGGACAGCAGAATATGGCTACACCTTC. Translation: CASSEGTAEYGYTF.

This clone occurred once. V gene TRBV5-6 combines with J gene TRBJ2-6, with 7 bases identical to TRBD2. The length of the CDR3 is 16 residues. The germline CDR1 and CDR2 sequences are SGHDT and YYEEEE. Unmatched junction bases numbered 8, after V lost 6 bases and J lost 2 bases. The CDR3 coding sequence is TGTGCCAGCACCTCCAGTGGGGGGGCTGGGGCCAACGTCCTGACTTTC. This encodes CASTSSGGAGANVLTF.

This chain joins TRBV7-2 and TRBJ2-3; D unclear. Trimming cost V 5 bases and J 14 bases, with 20 bases left between them. The CDR3 has 13 residues. Germline V CDR1 and CDR2: SGHTA, FQGNSA. CDR3 in DNA: TGTGCCAGCAGCCTCCCCGGTACTCCCTCGCTGTATTTT. Amino acids: CASSLPGTPSLYF.

The chain joins TRBV6-5 to TRBJ2-1; D perhaps matches TRBD2 (5 bases). Germline CDR1 and CDR2: MNHEY and SVGAGI. V was shortened by 2 bases and J by 9 bases, with 11 bases between the two germline ends. The CDR3 is made up of 13 amino acids. In nucleotides, the CDR3 is TGTGCCAGCAGTTACGAGGGTATGAGTGAGCAGTTCTTC. This encodes CASSYEGMSEQFF.

The CDR3 coding sequence is TGTGCCAGTAGTGTACAGGGGGCGCAACGGACCCAGTACTTC. Translation: CASSVQGAQRTQYF. The V gene is TRBV19, the J gene TRBJ2-5; 9 nucleotides align to TRBD1. V lost 5 bases and J lost 7; bases outside the gene matches: 8. Per the germline V gene, CDR1 is LNHDA and CDR2 is SQIVND (reference sequence). The CDR3 covers 14 residues.

The J gene is TRBJ2-7, the V gene TRBV6-5; D not resolved. This CDR3 has 10 amino acids. Germline V CDR1 and CDR2: MNHEY, SVGAGI. V gave up 6 bases and J gave up 4 bases, with 4 bases separating them. The CDR3 protein is CASRRYEQYF. As DNA, the CDR3 is TGTGCCAGCAGACGGTACGAGCAGTACTTC.

This clone was observed a handful of times. This chain links TRBV7-2 with TRBJ1-1; 9 bases fit TRBD1. CDR3 size: 15 residues. The V gene end was trimmed by 5 bases and the J gene end by 5 bases; junction bases not matched to a gene: 9. Germline V lookup: CDR1 SGHTA, CDR2 FQGNSA. In DNA form, the CDR3 reads TGTGCCAGCAGCCGGACAGGGGAAAGAGTAACTGAAGCTTTCTTT. Translating gives CASSRTGERVTEAFF.

The CDR3 spells CASSPPLAGGQETQYF. The CDR3 nucleotides read TGTGCCAGCAGTCCACCCCTAGCGGGGGGCCAAGAGACCCAGTACTTC. V gene TRBV28 combines with J gene TRBJ2-5; 11 nucleotides match TRBD2. Trimming took 5 bases from V and 1 from J; bases not matched to a gene: 6. CDR1 and CDR2 from the germline V gene are MDHEN and SYDVKM. The CDR3 covers 16 residues.

The genes are TRBV11-2 and TRBJ2-1; TRBD2 matches 7 bases. With V trimmed by 2 bases and J by 11 bases, 12 bases remained unmatched. In germline, CDR1 is SGHAT, CDR2 FQNNGV. This CDR3 has 15 amino acids. The CDR3 nucleotides are TGTGCCAGCAGCTTATCGCGGGAGCCTACAATGAAGCAGTTCTTC. Protein sequence: CASSLSREPTMKQFF.

The rearrangement uses TRBV19 and TRBJ2-5; D remains unclear. The CDR3 is 14 amino acids. The germline CDR1 and CDR2 sequences are LNHDA and SQIVND (reference sequence). Deletions cut 1 base from V and 0 bases from J, with 6 bases between. The CDR3 is CASSIVGHQETQYF. The CDR3 region has the DNA TGTGCCAGTAGTATAGTCGGCCACCAAGAGACCCAGTACTTC.

This sequence joins TRBV2 and TRBJ1-5; possible D gene TRBD1, 5 bases. Germline CDR1 and CDR2: SNHLY and FYNNEI. The CDR3 consists of 16 residues. V was clipped by 2 bases and J by 6 bases, with 17 bases between them. The CDR3 DNA reads TGTGCCAGCAGTGAACAGGACTTAGGGGTGGGTCAGCCCCAGCATTTT. It yields the protein CASSEQDLGVGQPQHF.

The chain combines TRBV10-1 with TRBJ2-7, with 7 bases aligning to TRBD1. The germline V gene has CDR1 WNHNN and CDR2 SYGVQD (reference sequence). There are 11 residues in the CDR3. V lost 8 bases and J lost 4; bases outside the gene matches: 2. The CDR3 coding sequence is TGCGCCAGCGGGGACAGTTACGAGCAGTACTTC. Translating gives CASGDSYEQYF.

This clone is judged medium-sized. The DNA for the CDR3 is TGTGCCAGCAGCCCCGGGCGGAATGGCTACACCTTC. It specifies CASSPGRNGYTF. This chain connects TRBV5-4 to TRBJ1-2; no firm D call. The germline V and J ends were trimmed by 4 bases and 6 bases, with 10 bases remaining between them. Germline V lookup: CDR1 SGHNT, CDR2 YYREEE (reference sequence). This CDR3 region has 12 residues.

The chain combines TRBV6-5 with TRBJ1-2, with 9 bases lining up with TRBD1. V was pared by 8 bases and J by 7 bases, with 11 bases of the junction left unmatched. This CDR3 is 14 amino acids long. Germline CDR1 is MNHEY and CDR2 is SVGAGI. The CDR3 sequence is CASHRDRVEGGYTF. CDR3 DNA: TGTGCCAGCCATCGGGACAGGGTTGAGGGTGGCTACACCTTC.